The T cell receptor beta chain described here comes from a study of blood T cell repertoires in COVID-19. Measured with immunoSEQ multiplex PCR; TCRdb has only the in-frame clones, and not every one. The sample contains 90,000 to 120,000 clones, about nine tenths of which appear only once. Between the trimmed V and J ends, which lost 5 bases and 5 bases, there was a span of 18 bases. CDR3 length: 15 residues. Germline CDR1 is SGHAT and CDR2 is FQDESV (reference sequence). Source material: peripheral blood. The sequence was obtained from a woman aged 30 to 39 with acute or convalescent COVID-19. The chain is built from TRBV11-1 and TRBJ2-5, with a weak D call TRBD2 (6 bases). The CDR3 loop reads CASSPPGLLTETQYF. The CDR3 bases are TGTGCCAGCAGCCCCCCGGGACTCCTCACCGAGACCCAGTACTTC.